Each of the 8 T cell receptor beta chains below was sequenced from the same sample in a study of neurological immune-mediated disorders. TCRdb analysed the 5' RACE reads with MiXCR anew, one entry per CDR3 protein. The sample lists about 27,000 distinct CDR3 sequences, about 2.6% occurring once. The specimen sequenced was PBMCs. These TCRs come from a woman aged 45-59 years with multiple sclerosis.

This clonotype was observed at least ten times. The rearrangement joins TRBV6-2 or TRBV6-3 to TRBJ2-4, with a weak D call TRBD1 (6 bases). Per the germline V gene, CDR1 is MNHEY and CDR2 is SVGEGT. CDR3 length equals 14 residues. V gave up 5 bases and J gave up 6 bases, with 14 bases separating them. Written as DNA, the CDR3 is TGTGCCAGCAGTCTCTTCAGGGGCCTAAACATTCAGTACTTC. It codes for CASSLFRGLNIQYF.

This clonotype was picked up many times. This sequence joins TRBV6-6 and TRBJ2-1; TRBD1 matches 11 bases. CDR1 and CDR2 (germline): MNHNY, SVGAGI (reference sequence). V lost 4 bases to trimming and J lost 7 bases; unmatched junction nucleotides: 9. This CDR3 has 16 amino acids. The CDR3 nucleotides read TGTGCCAGCAGTTCCTCGTGGACAGGGGGCGAGAATGAGCAGTTCTTC. This codes for CASSSSWTGGENEQFF.

This clonotype was counted ten times or more. This chain uses TRBV7-2 with TRBJ2-2; D is unclear. Germline CDR1 SGHTA, CDR2 FQGNSA. This CDR3 spans 13 amino acids. The V gene lost 2 bases and the J gene lost 6 bases, with 7 bases spanning the gap. The chain's CDR3 is CASSLTFAGELFF. CDR3 bases: TGTGCCAGCAGCTTAACATTCGCCGGGGAGCTGTTTTTT.

This clonotype was seen at least ten times. The chain recombines TRBV9 with TRBJ2-5; D is undetermined. Germline V CDR1 and CDR2: SGDLS, YYNGEE. V was pared by 0 bases and J by 0 bases, with 9 bases between. The CDR3 totals 15 residues. In nucleotides, the CDR3 is TGTGCCAGCAGCGTAGGAAACGCAAACCAAGAGACCCAGTACTTC. The encoded protein is CASSVGNANQETQYF.

This clonotype was seen ten or more times. The chain recombines TRBV20-1 with TRBJ2-5, with a weak D call TRBD2 (5 bases). Trimming pared 6 bases from V and 4 bases from J, leaving 15 bases between. Germline V gene lookup returns CDR1 DFQATT and CDR2 SNEGSKA (reference sequence). The CDR3 covers 13 residues. Written as DNA, the CDR3 is TGCAGTGCCAAGTCCGGGGAGATAGAGACCCAGTACTTC. Protein: CSAKSGEIETQYF.

This clonotype has a count of ten or more. V is TRBV20-1 and J is TRBJ1-6; D might be TRBD1 (5 bases). V was pared by 1 base and J by 14 bases, with 15 bases between. Germline CDR1 and CDR2: DFQATT and SNEGSKA (reference sequence). This CDR3 is built from 13 residues. CDR3 DNA: TGCAGTGCTAGAGCCGGGACGGCCACATCCCTCCACTTT. Its protein is CSARAGTATSLHF.

Ten or more counts support this clonotype. One end of the junction fails to match germline, which may point to a read error. The V and J genes are TRBV12-3 or TRBV12-4 and TRBJ1-6; weak D call: TRBD1 (5 bases). The CDR3 sequence is 14 residues long. The CDR3 protein is CASSLFQGGSPLNF. The CDR3 region has the DNA TGTGCCAGCAGTTTGTTTCAGGGCGGTTCACCCCTCAACTTT.

The chain carries TRBV7-9 and TRBJ2-6, with 9 bases identical to TRBD1. J gave up 4 bases and V 3 bases, and 13 bases lay outside the gene matches. Germline V CDR1 and CDR2: SEHNR, FQNEAQ (reference sequence). The length of the CDR3 is 19 residues. The CDR3 spells CASSFMPGQGSAGANVLTF. As DNA, the CDR3 is TGTGCCAGCAGCTTTATGCCGGGACAGGGCTCCGCCGGGGCCAACGTCCTGACTTTC.